The TCR beta chain described here comes from a study of control samples from healthy donors and cancer patients. The table came from immunoSEQ multiplex PCR; TCRdb's copy has only in-frame clones and leaves some out. Among more than 95,000 clones, 80% to 90% were seen once, and the ten largest hold 7% to 10%. Germline assignment: CDR1 SGHTA and CDR2 FQGNSA. The V and J ends lost 0 bases and 2 bases, in that order; junction bases with no gene match: 3. CDR3 length: 16 residues. Specimen: blood. The rearrangement links TRBV7-2 to TRBJ2-7; 11 nucleotides match TRBD2. This clonotype was sampled from a man aged 35 to 55 in good health. Here the CDR3 DNA reads TGTGCCAGCAGCTTAGCGCCTAGCGGGGGGCCCTACGAGCAGTACTTC. Translated, it gives CASSLAPSGGPYEQYF.